This is a list of T cell receptor beta chains from one sample in a study of T cell responses to AZD1222 COVID-19 vaccine. Data came from immunoSEQ multiplex PCR; TCRdb stores just in-frame clones and leaves some out. The sample consists of 120,000 to 150,000 clones, 82% of them appearing once. The sequenced sample was peripheral blood, obtained on day 0 of MenACWY control vaccination. The source of these receptors is an adult in good health. Both conserved end residues are part of each CDR3. D genes are given only for firm matches. Clone size is not always given. Where it is, it says once, few, many or a class for expanded clones.

-	TRBV15	TRBJ2-3	-	CATSTRTDTQYF	TGTGCCACCAGCACCCGCACAGATACGCAGTATTTT
few	TRBV2	TRBJ2-1	-	CASSEVYNEQFF	TGTGCCAGCAGTGAAGTTTACAATGAGCAGTTCTTC
-	TRBV28	TRBJ2-6	-	CASSYPPGRGNSGANVLTF	TGTGCCAGCAGTTATCCTCCAGGCAGGGGCAATTCTGGGGCCAACGTCCTGACTTTC
-	TRBV12-1	TRBJ1-2	-	CASGQYKDDYGYTF	TGTGCCAGCGGGCAATATAAAGACGACTATGGCTACACCTTC
few	TRBV11-2	TRBJ1-1	-	CASSLVRGLNTEAFF	TGTGCCAGCAGCTTAGTCCGGGGCCTGAACACTGAAGCTTTCTTT
-	TRBV7-2	TRBJ1-6	TRBD1	CASSRRGPISPLHF	TGTGCCAGCAGCCGCAGGGGGCCAATTTCACCCCTCCACTTT
-	TRBV19	TRBJ2-2	TRBD2	CATRLASTGELFF	TGTGCCACCCGACTAGCCTCCACCGGGGAGCTGTTTTTT
-	TRBV7-8	TRBJ2-2	-	CASSSGGYSNTGELFF	TGTGCCAGCAGCTCCGGAGGTTACTCGAACACCGGGGAGCTGTTTTTT
-	TRBV27	TRBJ2-2	-	CASSADRTTGELFF	TGTGCCAGCAGTGCGGACAGAACGACCGGGGAGCTGTTTTTT
-	TRBV4-1	TRBJ1-5	-	CASSQGLWSNQPQHF	TGCGCCAGCAGCCAAGGGCTCTGGAGCAATCAGCCCCAGCATTTT
-	TRBV4-2	TRBJ1-1	-	CASSPPGRNTEAFF	TGTGCCAGCAGCCCGCCGGGACGGAACACTGAAGCTTTCTTT
-	TRBV6-5	TRBJ1-2	-	CASSYSGKANYGYTF	TGTGCCAGCAGTTACTCAGGCAAGGCTAACTATGGCTACACCTTC
-	TRBV27	TRBJ1-2	TRBD1	CASRKLQGREASYTF	TGTGCCAGCAGGAAATTACAGGGGAGGGAAGCAAGCTACACCTTC
-	TRBV1	TRBJ2-3	-	CTSSHWEGTGLGTDTQYF	TGCACCAGCAGCCACTGGGAGGGGACAGGGTTGGGCACAGATACGCAGTATTTT
-	TRBV9	TRBJ1-1	-	CASSADSTNTEAFF	TGTGCCAGCAGCGCGGACAGCACGAACACTGAAGCTTTCTTT
-	TRBV7-8	TRBJ1-5	-	CASSLLARYSNQPQHF	TGTGCCAGCAGCTTACTGGCGAGATATAGCAATCAGCCCCAGCATTTT
once	TRBV4-1	TRBJ1-2	-	CASSQEGTASYGYTF	TGCGCCAGCAGCCAAGAGGGCACCGCCTCCTATGGCTACACCTTC
-	TRBV6-5	TRBJ1-1	-	CASSKGGRGGAFF	TGTGCCAGCAGCAAGGGAGGTCGAGGGGGAGCTTTCTTT
few	TRBV24-1	TRBJ1-5	TRBD1	CATSDPGQWRENQPQHF	TGTGCCACCAGTGACCCGGGACAGTGGAGGGAAAATCAGCCCCAGCATTTT
-	TRBV9	TRBJ1-2	-	CASSVGQFDYGYTF	TGTGCCAGCAGCGTAGGCCAGTTCGACTATGGCTACACCTTC
once	TRBV5-1	TRBJ1-1	-	CASSLGPPFATEAFF	TGCGCCAGCAGCTTGGGGCCCCCGTTTGCCACTGAAGCTTTCTTT
-	TRBV12-3/TRBV12-4	TRBJ1-2	-	CASSFGRNYGYTF	TGTGCCAGCAGTTTCGGCCGGAACTATGGCTACACCTTC
-	TRBV28	TRBJ2-2	TRBD1	CASSFGTGVIAGELFF	TGTGCCAGCAGTTTTGGAACAGGGGTTATCGCCGGGGAGCTGTTTTTT
-	TRBV28	TRBJ2-1	TRBD1	CASSSGQSSYNEQFF	TGTGCCAGCAGTTCGGGACAGAGCTCCTACAATGAGCAGTTCTTC
once	TRBV6-6	TRBJ1-1	TRBD1	CASKPGQGVTEAFF	TGTGCCAGCAAGCCGGGACAGGGTGTAACTGAAGCTTTCTTT
-	TRBV28	TRBJ2-5	-	CASSFSPGQGRRETQYF	TGTGCCAGCAGTTTTTCCCCTGGGCAGGGAAGGAGGGAGACCCAGTACTTC
few	TRBV7-2	TRBJ2-7	-	CASSPPNSYEQYF	TGTGCCAGCAGCCCCCCCAACTCCTACGAGCAGTACTTC
once	TRBV4-1	TRBJ2-6	TRBD1	CASSQVQGQGSSGANVLTF	TGCGCCAGCAGCCAAGTTCAGGGACAGGGAAGCTCTGGGGCCAACGTCCTGACTTTC
-	TRBV28	TRBJ1-5	TRBD1	CASSSDRGRRDNQPQHF	TGTGCCAGCAGTTCCGACAGGGGGCGACGGGACAATCAGCCCCAGCATTTT
-	TRBV7-8	TRBJ1-5	-	CASSLAGQPQHF	TGTGCCAGCAGCTTAGCCGGTCAGCCCCAGCATTTT
-	TRBV3-1/TRBV3-2	TRBJ1-1	TRBD1	CASSQVPTGGSTEAFF	TGTGCCAGCAGCCAAGTCCCTACAGGGGGGAGCACTGAAGCTTTCTTT
-	TRBV27	TRBJ1-5	-	CASSLWGANSNQPQHF	TGTGCCAGCAGTTTATGGGGTGCTAATAGCAATCAGCCCCAGCATTTT
-	TRBV28	TRBJ1-4	TRBD1	CASRGTGGDEKLFF	TGTGCCAGCAGGGGGACAGGGGGCGATGAAAAACTGTTTTTT
-	TRBV6-1	TRBJ1-6	TRBD1	CASSETPGQGHSPLHF	TGTGCCAGCAGTGAAACCCCGGGACAGGGGCATTCACCCCTCCACTTT
-	TRBV4-1	TRBJ1-6	-	CASSQGQWRVEDSPLHF	TGCGCCAGCAGCCAAGGACAGTGGCGGGTTGAGGATTCACCCCTCCACTTT
-	TRBV5-6	TRBJ1-6	-	CASTLTGTSNSPLHF	TGTGCCAGCACCCTAACCGGGACATCTAATTCACCCCTCCACTTT
many	TRBV9	TRBJ1-2	-	CASSVGGGANYGYTF	TGTGCCAGCAGCGTAGGTGGCGGAGCTAACTATGGCTACACCTTC
-	TRBV7-3	TRBJ2-3	-	CASSLRGHSTDTQYF	TGTGCCAGCAGCTTAAGGGGACACTCCACAGATACGCAGTATTTT
-	TRBV6-5	TRBJ1-1	-	CASSNDSPPEAFF	TGTGCCAGCAGTAACGACAGTCCCCCTGAAGCTTTCTTT
-	TRBV19	TRBJ1-6	-	CASSIDNRRNSPLHF	TGTGCCAGTAGTATAGATAACAGGAGGAATTCACCCCTCCACTTT
-	TRBV4-2	TRBJ2-5	-	CASSQEGWDQETQYF	TGTGCCAGCAGCCAAGAGGGCTGGGACCAAGAGACCCAGTACTTC
-	TRBV20-1	TRBJ2-7	TRBD1	CSASTVGQGRVYEQYF	TGCAGTGCTAGTACTGTGGGACAGGGGAGAGTCTACGAGCAGTACTTC
-	TRBV12-3/TRBV12-4	TRBJ1-5	-	CASSLGPLQPQHF	TGTGCCAGCAGTCTCGGACCGCTTCAGCCCCAGCATTTT
-	TRBV12-3/TRBV12-4	TRBJ2-5	-	CASSSLTRETQYF	TGTGCCAGCAGTTCTTTAACTAGGGAGACCCAGTACTTC
once	TRBV2	TRBJ1-2	-	CASSEMTGVGYTF	TGTGCCAGCAGTGAAATGACAGGAGTTGGCTACACCTTC
-	TRBV5-1	TRBJ2-5	TRBD2	CASSWTSGDQETQYF	TGCGCCAGCAGCTGGACTAGCGGGGACCAAGAGACCCAGTACTTC
few	TRBV6-1	TRBJ1-1	-	CASSERREAFF	TGTGCCAGCAGTGAAAGAAGGGAAGCTTTCTTT
-	TRBV18	TRBJ1-2	TRBD1	CASSPGQEEGGYTF	TGTGCCAGCTCACCAGGACAGGAGGAAGGTGGCTACACCTTC